What follows describes a single TCR beta chain. A library of TCRbeta sequences, prepared with unique molecular identifiers, was generated. Each CDR3 protein is one row after TCRdb ran MiXCR on the PCR reads. The repertoire holds approximately 510,000 distinct CDR3 sequences, with about 16% as singletons. The entry originates in a study of T-cell reconstitution after alpha-beta-depleted transplantation in children. The CDR3 totals 15 residues. V shed 5 bases and J shed 1 base, with 11 bases lying between them. The input for sequencing was PBMCs from the stem cell graft donor, taken from the stem cell graft. The chain combines TRBV12-3 or TRBV12-4 with TRBJ2-2; D tentatively reads TRBD1 or TRBD2 (5 bases each). This clonotype was obtained from a human donor who donated a stem cell graft to a child with acute lymphoblastic leukemia. This chain's CDR3 is CASSVGVKNTGELFF. CDR3 coding DNA: TGTGCCAGCAGTGTGGGGGTCAAGAACACCGGGGAGCTGTTTTTT.